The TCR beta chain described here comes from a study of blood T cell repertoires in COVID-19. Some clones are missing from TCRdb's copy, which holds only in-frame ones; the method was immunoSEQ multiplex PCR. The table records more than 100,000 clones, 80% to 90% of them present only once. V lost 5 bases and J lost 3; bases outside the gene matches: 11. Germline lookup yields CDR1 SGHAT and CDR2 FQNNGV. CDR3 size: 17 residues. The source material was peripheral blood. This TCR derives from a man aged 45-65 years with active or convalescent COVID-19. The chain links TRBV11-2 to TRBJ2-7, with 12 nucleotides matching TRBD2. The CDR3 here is CASSETRLAGDFYEQYF. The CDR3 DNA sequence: TGTGCCAGCAGCGAAACCCGACTAGCGGGAGACTTCTACGAGCAGTACTTC.